This T cell receptor (beta chain) was identified in a study of T cells in Graves' hyperthyroidism and ophthalmopathy. There were TCR beta CDR3 regions amplified from RNA transcripts. The HTBI primer set served for first-round RT-PCR of the TCR CDR3. TCRdb fed the multiplex PCR reads into MiXCR, producing one record per CDR3 protein. The sample contains roughly 300,000 distinct CDR3 sequences, roughly 21% of which appear only once. Losses at the gene ends were 5 bases for V and 4 bases for J; bases not matched to a gene: 8. Germline V gives CDR1 SEHNR, CDR2 FQNEAQ (reference sequence). The CDR3 runs 17 residues. The table lists this clonotype with a few counts.

What was sequenced was blood. The origin of this receptor is a woman aged 45-60 years with Graves' hyperthyroidism. The chain combines TRBV7-9 with TRBJ2-5; TRBD2 agrees at 15 bases. The chain's CDR3 is CASSPWTSGRARETQYF. The CDR3 bases are TGTGCCAGCAGCCCTTGGACTAGCGGGAGGGCGAGAGAGACCCAGTACTTC. The full variable domain, its missing parts supplied by reference TRBV7-9 and TRBJ2-5, is DTGVSQNPRHKITKRGQNVTFRCDPISEHNRLYWYRQTLGQGPEFLTYFQNEAQLEKSRLLSDRFSAERPKGSFSTLEIQRTEQGDSAMYLCASSPWTSGRARETQYFGPGTRLLVL.